A selection of T cell receptor beta chains follows, all from one sample in a study of T cells after posttransplantation cyclophosphamide. TCRdb keeps only in-frame clones here, not all; method: immunoSEQ multiplex PCR. The repertoire holds roughly 21,000 clones, with about 86% as singletons. The specimen was PBMCs, collected about 400 days after allogeneic stem cell transplant with calcineurin inhibitor and methotrexate. These TCRs come from a female patient under 45 who received an allogeneic stem cell transplant from an unrelated donor, was CMV-positive, and had acute and chronic GVHD. Some T cells may arise from the graft donor. Each CDR3 is given without its conserved first and last residue.

j_gene | v_gene | CDR3aa
TRBJ2-1 | TRBV5-8 | ASSLNSGRVQF
TRBJ1-6 | TRBV30 | AWVDRQDSPLH
TRBJ1-3 | TRBV6-5 | ASRPSESGNTIY
TRBJ2-3 | TRBV7-9 | ASSVASSASTDTQY
TRBJ2-7 | TRBV18 | ASSLTGGNEQY
TRBJ2-7 | TRBV6-1 | ASSPEQGTHEQY
TRBJ2-7 | TRBV9 | ASSAGTSGYEQY
TRBJ1-6 | TRBV19 | ASSIKPGWNSPLH
TRBJ1-5 | TRBV18 | ASSPSGGPQH
TRBJ2-7 | TRBV19 | ASSITQTAYEQY
TRBJ2-7 | TRBV7-3 | ASSLEAGVDEQY
TRBJ1-2 | TRBV5-1 | ASSSDGQGGYT
TRBJ2-5 | TRBV5-1 | ASSETGGLETQY
TRBJ2-1 | TRBV2 | ASGRLAATYNEQF
TRBJ2-1 | TRBV7-3 | ASSSSLSSYNEQF
TRBJ1-5 | TRBV20-1 | SASPDQPQH
TRBJ2-3 | TRBV15 | ATSRDFGRAGDTQY
TRBJ1-5 | TRBV5-6 | ASSPKSGFQPQH
TRBJ2-3 | TRBV29-1 | SVVSGSGFGDTQY
TRBJ2-1 | TRBV28 | ASSRSGRYNEQF
TRBJ2-3 | TRBV7-3 | ASSPNGRGSTDTQY
TRBJ1-2 | TRBV6-1 | ASRSQEPFGYT
TRBJ2-1 | TRBV7-2 | ASRLDSGSRYEQF
TRBJ1-3 | TRBV29-1 | SVEWGVSGNTIY
TRBJ2-7 | TRBV30 | AWSVRQGQITN
TRBJ1-3 | TRBV18 | ASSPSDTIY
TRBJ2-1 | TRBV29-1 | SVYRGTGGNEQF
TRBJ2-7 | TRBV30 | ALSGTGFYEQY